This T cell receptor beta chain is drawn from a study of blood T cell repertoires in COVID-19. Overall study: Samples taken during acute and convalescent COVID-19 were collected in the United States, Italy and Spain. Sources were T cells, B-cell-depleted T cells, or PBMCs; the material itself was cDNA or gDNA.

In the authors' methods: Counts of nucleated cells, estimated from reference gene primer amplification, were obtained. Clones were read by immunoSEQ multiplex PCR, and TCRdb kept only the in-frame ones, dropping some. The V and J calls and the clone size are those of that table, but D and trimming were determined from the DNA. The data show tens of thousands of clones, 88% seen once. The sequence came from a woman aged 55-69 years with COVID-19, enrolled during active disease. The sample taken for sequencing was peripheral blood.

CDR3 sequence: CASARSGAEREKLFF. The CDR3 DNA reads as TGTGCCAGTGCCCGTTCCGGAGCGGAAAGGGAAAAACTGTTTTTT. V and J are TRBV19 and TRBJ1-4; D gene uncertain. The V and J ends lost 8 bases and 8 bases respectively, with 21 bases between them. CDR3 length: 15 residues. The germline V gene encodes CDR1 LNHDA and CDR2 SQIVND (reference sequence).